What follows are 6 T cell receptor beta chains derived from one specimen sequenced in a study of graft-versus-host responses after intestinal transplantation. This table comes from immunoSEQ multiplex PCR, and its TCRdb copy is limited to in-frame clones, with some not included. This table holds more than 45,000 clones, 91% found once. Sample: PBMCs, taken approximately 120 days after intestinal transplantation. The receptors were sampled from a human patient who received an intestinal transplant, so some T cells may come from the graft donor.

The rearrangement uses TRBV6-5 and TRBJ1-4, with D uncertain. Trimming took 0 bases from V and 8 from J, leaving 13 bases between them. The V gene's germline CDR1 is MNHEY and CDR2 SVGAGI. CDR3 length: 15 amino acids. As DNA, the CDR3 is TGTGCCAGCAGTTACTCATGGTGGGTTGGCGAAAAACTGTTTTTT. Residues: CASSYSWWVGEKLFF.

V and J are TRBV9 and TRBJ2-1; D may be TRBD1 (5 bases). The length of the CDR3 is 15 residues. Trimming stripped 0 bases from V and 6 bases from J, with 13 bases between. The V gene's germline CDR1 is SGDLS and CDR2 YYNGEE. The CDR3 DNA sequence: TGTGCCAGCAGCGTAGGGCAGGGTCAAGGCAATGAGCAGTTCTTC. This translates into CASSVGQGQGNEQFF.

This chain uses TRBV7-9 with TRBJ1-4; D ambiguous. V was clipped by 5 bases and J by 12 bases, with 16 bases between them. Per germline, CDR1 SEHNR and CDR2 FQNEAQ (reference sequence). The CDR3 runs 13 residues. The CDR3 region has the DNA TGTGCCAGCAGCATGGGCCACTTTGTACAACTGTTTTTT. This translates into CASSMGHFVQLFF.

V gene TRBV10-3 combines with J gene TRBJ2-5; TRBD2 matches at 8 bases. Germline assignment: CDR1 ENHRY and CDR2 SYGVKD. Unmatched junction bases numbered 2, after V lost 5 bases and J lost 0 bases. The CDR3 extends over 14 amino acids. Here the CDR3 reads CAISSGGHQETQYF. The CDR3 coding sequence is TGTGCCATCAGTAGCGGGGGCCACCAAGAGACCCAGTACTTC.

The rearrangement uses TRBV7-3 and TRBJ2-7, with a weak D call TRBD2 (7 bases). This CDR3 is built from 13 residues. Germline CDR1 reads SGHTA; CDR2 reads FQGTGA. V was trimmed by 6 bases and J by 5 bases, leaving 14 bases between them. The CDR3 coding sequence is TGTGCCAGCAGGAACTGGGGGGGCCACGAGCAGTACTTC. This encodes CASRNWGGHEQYF.

V gene TRBV2 combines with J gene TRBJ1-5, with D hard to call. Germline CDR1 and CDR2: SNHLY and FYNNEI. V lost 7 bases and J 0 bases, leaving 16 bases between the germline ends. The CDR3 loop spans 16 amino acids. CDR3 residues: CASKLTGIDSNQPQHF. CDR3 coding DNA: TGTGCCAGCAAACTTACCGGGATCGATAGCAATCAGCCCCAGCATTTT.